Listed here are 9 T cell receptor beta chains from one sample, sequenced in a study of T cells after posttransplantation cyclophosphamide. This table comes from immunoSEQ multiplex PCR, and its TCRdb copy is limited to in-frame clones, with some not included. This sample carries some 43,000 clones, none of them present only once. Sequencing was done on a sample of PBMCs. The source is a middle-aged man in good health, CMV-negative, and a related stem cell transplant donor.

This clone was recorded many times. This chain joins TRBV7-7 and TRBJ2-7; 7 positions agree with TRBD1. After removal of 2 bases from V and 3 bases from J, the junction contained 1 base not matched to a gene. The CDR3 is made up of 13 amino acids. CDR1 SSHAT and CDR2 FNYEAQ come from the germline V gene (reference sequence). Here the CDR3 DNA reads TGTGCCAGCAGCTTACGGGACAGCTACGAGCAGTACTTC. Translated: CASSLRDSYEQYF.

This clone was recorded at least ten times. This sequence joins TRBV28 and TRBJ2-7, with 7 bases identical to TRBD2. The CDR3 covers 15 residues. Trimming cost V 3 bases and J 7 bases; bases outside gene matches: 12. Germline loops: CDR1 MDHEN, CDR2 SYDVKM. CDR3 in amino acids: CASSFYGGGLGEQYF. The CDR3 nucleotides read TGTGCCAGCAGTTTCTACGGCGGGGGATTGGGTGAGCAGTACTTC.

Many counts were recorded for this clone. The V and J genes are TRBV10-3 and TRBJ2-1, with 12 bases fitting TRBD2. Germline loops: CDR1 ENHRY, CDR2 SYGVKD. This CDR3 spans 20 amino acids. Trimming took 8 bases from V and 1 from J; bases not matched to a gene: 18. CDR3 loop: CAIAGIDPGLAGASYNEQFF. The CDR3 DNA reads TGTGCCATCGCCGGCATAGACCCGGGACTAGCGGGCGCTTCCTACAATGAGCAGTTCTTC.

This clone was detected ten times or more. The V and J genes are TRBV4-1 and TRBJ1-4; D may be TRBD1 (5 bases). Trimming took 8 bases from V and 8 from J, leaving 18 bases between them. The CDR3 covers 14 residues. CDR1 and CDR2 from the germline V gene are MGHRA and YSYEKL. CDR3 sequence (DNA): TGCGCCAGCCAGAAGGGTCAGGGTGGCGAAAAACTGTTTTTT. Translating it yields CASQKGQGGEKLFF.

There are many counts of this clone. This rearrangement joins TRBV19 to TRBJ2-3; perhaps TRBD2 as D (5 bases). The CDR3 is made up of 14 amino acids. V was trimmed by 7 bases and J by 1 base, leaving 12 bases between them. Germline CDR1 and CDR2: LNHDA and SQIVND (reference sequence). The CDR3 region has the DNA TGTGCCAGTAATGAGCGGACTCGCACAGATACGCAGTATTTT. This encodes CASNERTRTDTQYF.

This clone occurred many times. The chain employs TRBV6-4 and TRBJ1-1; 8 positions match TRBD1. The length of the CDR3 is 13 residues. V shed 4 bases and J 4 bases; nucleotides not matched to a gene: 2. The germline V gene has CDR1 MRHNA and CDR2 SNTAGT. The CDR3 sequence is CASSGGQGTEAFF. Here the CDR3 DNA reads TGTGCCAGCAGTGGCGGACAGGGCACTGAAGCTTTCTTT.

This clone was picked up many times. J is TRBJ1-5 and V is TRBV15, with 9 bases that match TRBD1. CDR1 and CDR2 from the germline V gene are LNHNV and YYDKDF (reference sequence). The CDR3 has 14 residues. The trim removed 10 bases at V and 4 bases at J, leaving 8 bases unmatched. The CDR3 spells CAIAGGQGNQPQHF. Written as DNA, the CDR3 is TGTGCCATCGCCGGCGGACAGGGGAATCAGCCCCAGCATTTT.

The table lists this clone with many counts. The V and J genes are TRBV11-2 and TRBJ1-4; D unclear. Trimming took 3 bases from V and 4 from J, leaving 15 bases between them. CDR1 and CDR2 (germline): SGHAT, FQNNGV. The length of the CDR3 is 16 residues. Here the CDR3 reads CASSLGLMFLNEKLFF. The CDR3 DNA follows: TGTGCCAGCAGCTTGGGCCTTATGTTCCTTAATGAAAAACTGTTTTTT.

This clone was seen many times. The CDR3 here is CASSLAAGSGNTIYF. The CDR3 DNA sequence: TGTGCCAGCAGCTTGGCGGCGGGCTCTGGAAACACCATATATTTT. The chain links TRBV5-5 to TRBJ1-3, with D hard to call. The CDR3 loop spans 15 amino acids. The V gene's germline CDR1 is SGHKS and CDR2 YYEKEE (reference sequence). V lost 0 bases, J lost 0 bases, and 7 bases lay in between.